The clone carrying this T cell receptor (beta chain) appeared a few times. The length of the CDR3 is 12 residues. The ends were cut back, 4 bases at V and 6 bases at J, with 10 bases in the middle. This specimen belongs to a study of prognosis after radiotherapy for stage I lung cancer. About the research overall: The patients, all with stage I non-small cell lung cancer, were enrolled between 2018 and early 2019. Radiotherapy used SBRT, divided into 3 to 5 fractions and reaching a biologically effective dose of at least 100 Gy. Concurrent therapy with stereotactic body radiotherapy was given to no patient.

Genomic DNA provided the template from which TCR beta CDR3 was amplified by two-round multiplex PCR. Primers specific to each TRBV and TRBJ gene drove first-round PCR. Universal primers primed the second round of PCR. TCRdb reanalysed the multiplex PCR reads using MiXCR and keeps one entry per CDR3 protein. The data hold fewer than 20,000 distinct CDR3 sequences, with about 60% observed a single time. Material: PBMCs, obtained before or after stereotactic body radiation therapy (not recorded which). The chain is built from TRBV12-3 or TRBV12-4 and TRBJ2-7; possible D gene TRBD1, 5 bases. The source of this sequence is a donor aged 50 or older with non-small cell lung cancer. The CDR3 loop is CASSWQGSEQYF. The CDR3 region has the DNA TGTGCCAGCAGTTGGCAGGGCTCCGAGCAGTACTTC.